A single sample gave rise to the 7 T cell receptor beta chains below, sequenced in a study of blood T cells in healthy people across ages. A sample-barcoded 5' primer and a J-beta primer mix were used in a second PCR of about 7 to 12 cycles. MiXCR was run by TCRdb on the 5' RACE reads, yielding one entry per CDR3 protein. The table shows over a million distinct CDR3 sequences, with 40% to 45% occurring only once. The specimen was blood. These receptors were taken from a woman in her sixties or seventies in good health.

This clonotype was detected only a few times. J is TRBJ2-1 and V is TRBV20-1, with 7 positions matching TRBD2. The V and J ends lost 5 bases and 3 bases, in that order; junction bases with no gene match: 7. Germline V gives CDR1 DFQATT, CDR2 SNEGSKA (reference sequence). This CDR3 is 14 amino acids long. The CDR3 reads CSASGTTDYNEQFF. The CDR3 DNA reads as TGCAGTGCTTCCGGGACTACCGACTACAATGAGCAGTTCTTC.

In regard to this clonotype: A much bigger clone sits one base away, suggesting this may be a read error. The gene calls are TRBV15 and TRBJ2-3, with D hard to call. Germline-derived CDR1 and CDR2 are LNHNV and YYDKDF (reference sequence). V was cut by 11 bases and J by 3 bases, with 12 bases left in between. The CDR3 has 12 amino acids. Written as DNA, the CDR3 is TGTGCCGCCAATTCCGGGACAGATACGCAGTATTTT. Its translation: CAANSGTDTQYF.

The chain employs TRBV7-8 and TRBJ2-5; D may be TRBD1 (6 bases). Germline V gene lookup returns CDR1 SGHVS and CDR2 FQNEAQ. This CDR3 region has 14 residues. V lost 10 bases to trimming and J lost 2 bases, with 17 bases between them. The CDR3 region is CATSTDRPQETQYF. DNA for the CDR3: TGTGCCACCTCAACCGACAGGCCGCAAGAGACCCAGTACTTC.

With regard to this clonotype: This may come from a read error, since a much larger clone is one base off. CDR3 amino acids: CASSGKGQNIQYF. The CDR3 nucleotides are TGTGCCAGCAGCGGGAAGGGACAAAACATTCAGTACTTC. The V gene is TRBV9, the J gene TRBJ2-4, with D perhaps TRBD1 or TRBD2 (5 bases each). Germline lookup yields CDR1 SGDLS and CDR2 YYNGEE. The CDR3 sequence is 13 residues long. Trimming shortened V by 3 bases and J by 5 bases, and 9 bases separated the two germline ends.

With respect to this clonotype: One end of the junction does not line up with germline, which may come from a read error. CDR3 in amino acids: CSVSLVDEHYF. The CDR3 nucleotides are TGCAGCGTTTCACTAGTTGACGAGCATTACTTC. This chain uses TRBV29-1 with TRBJ2-7, with D maybe TRBD2 (5 bases). This CDR3 is built from 11 residues. In germline, CDR1 is SQVTM, CDR2 ANQGSEA.

CDR3 nucleotide sequence: TGTGCCAGCAGTGACATCAGGCTAGCGTCTCGCAATGAGCAGTTCTTC. Amino acid sequence: CASSDIRLASRNEQFF. The chain employs TRBV6-1 and TRBJ2-1, with D maybe TRBD2 (6 bases). The ends were cut back, 3 bases at V and 6 bases at J, with 18 bases in the middle. CDR3 length: 16 residues. Germline CDR1 reads MNHNS; CDR2 reads SASEGT.

The chain's CDR3 is CASAPGLQETQYF. As DNA, the CDR3 is TGTGCCAGTGCACCGGGACTACAAGAGACCCAGTACTTC. The V gene is TRBV11-2, the J gene TRBJ2-5; 7 bases line up with TRBD2. Trimming cost V 9 bases and J 2 bases; bases outside gene matches: 6. The germline V gene has CDR1 SGHAT and CDR2 FQNNGV. The CDR3 runs to 13 residues.